This entry is about one TCR beta chain. Antigen specificity is unknown. A much larger clone is a single base away; this may be a read error. The data derive from a study of response to subunit inactivated influenza vaccine. Study-wide results and caveats: The authors put forward the suggestion that each seasonal influenza vaccination may bring in only a limited number of new T cells.

TCRdb reanalysed the RT-PCR reads using MiXCR and keeps one entry per CDR3 protein. The sample yields under 550,000 distinct CDR3 sequences, about 7.6% seen once. The ends were cut back, 2 bases at V and 6 bases at J, with 10 bases in the middle. The CDR3 covers 14 residues. Germline V gene lookup returns CDR1 MNHEY and CDR2 SVGAGI. The sample consisted of PBMCs from blood, taken roughly 24 months after vaccination. V and J are TRBV6-5 and TRBJ2-2; the D is unclear. This TCR was sampled from a man aged 50 to 69 who received an inactivated influenza vaccine. The CDR3 spells CASSYPRRAGELFF. The CDR3 DNA follows: TGTGCCAGCAGTTACCCGAGGCGCGCCGGGGAGCTGTTTTTT.